This is a list of T cell receptor beta chains from one sample in a study of blood T cells in healthy people across ages. TCRdb redid the calling of the 5' RACE reads with MiXCR, one entry per CDR3 protein. The sample lists hundreds of thousands of distinct CDR3 sequences; approximately 30% were seen once. Material for sequencing was blood. The source of these receptors is an elderly woman in good health. Each CDR3 is given with its conserved first and last residue. Each record gives: D gene, clone size, J gene, V gene, CDR3 protein. The D gene is left open where the match is weak. Size values are once, few and many counts, or a class for expanded clones, and some rows have none.

d_gene: NA
abundance: NA
j_gene: TRBJ1-1
v_gene: TRBV20-1
CDR3aa: CSARSHTGRSTEAFF

d_gene: NA
abundance: many
j_gene: TRBJ1-1
v_gene: TRBV3-1
CDR3aa: CASTSSTEAFF

d_gene: TRBD2
abundance: many
j_gene: TRBJ2-3
v_gene: TRBV5-1
CDR3aa: CASSFTGTSGGQTQYF

d_gene: NA
abundance: NA
j_gene: TRBJ1-1
v_gene: TRBV29-1
CDR3aa: CSGGGMMSNTEAFF

d_gene: TRBD2
abundance: many
j_gene: TRBJ2-3
v_gene: TRBV20-1
CDR3aa: CSATGLAGGQESDTQYF

d_gene: NA
abundance: few
j_gene: TRBJ1-1
v_gene: TRBV7-2
CDR3aa: CASSANPNTEAFF

d_gene: NA
abundance: NA
j_gene: TRBJ2-3
v_gene: TRBV20-1
CDR3aa: CSGLNPGSGPDAQYF

d_gene: NA
abundance: NA
j_gene: TRBJ2-3
v_gene: TRBV7-2
CDR3aa: CASSLSGGRADTQYF

d_gene: NA
abundance: few
j_gene: TRBJ1-3
v_gene: TRBV5-5
CDR3aa: CASSLMEGGGTIYF

d_gene: NA
abundance: once
j_gene: TRBJ2-6
v_gene: TRBV7-2
CDR3aa: CASSLVVTPSGANVLTF